The 15 T cell receptor beta chains in this list originate from one sample, sequenced in a study of blood T cells in healthy people across ages (dated by TCRdb to between 2014 and 2016). Library prep was done by 5' RACE. TCRdb records Illumina HiSeq 2500 as the sequencer. The second PCR ran for about 6 to 11 cycles and used a J-beta primer mix along with a sample-barcoded 5' primer. The raw public reads went through TCRdb reprocessing: fastp at Q25, MiXCR clone calling, in-frame beta chains kept. Each entry is one CDR3 protein sequence, shown with its most common DNA and genes. This sample holds hundreds of thousands of distinct CDR3 sequences; roughly 44% were observed only once. Around 21% of the sample lies in the top ten. Sequenced sample: blood. Receptors were obtained from a man aged 55 to 69 in good health.

V and J are TRBV5-1 and TRBJ1-4; D call uncertain. This CDR3 spans 16 amino acids. Trimming cost V 0 bases and J 0 bases, with 9 bases left between them. Per the germline V gene, CDR1 is SGHRS and CDR2 is YFSETQ. The CDR3 loop reads CASSLGRTATNEKLFF. As DNA, the CDR3 is TGCGCCAGCAGCTTGGGACGGACGGCAACTAATGAAAAACTGTTTTTT.

This clonotype was counted only a few times. V is TRBV13 and J is TRBJ2-7, with D possibly TRBD1 on 6 matching bases. The germline gives CDR1 PRHDT, CDR2 FYEKMQ (reference sequence). V lost 6 bases and J lost 5, with 14 bases in between. The CDR3 totals 13 residues. The CDR3 protein is CASSAARGHEQYF. In nucleotides, the CDR3 is TGTGCCAGCAGTGCCGCCAGGGGCCACGAGCAGTACTTC.

The J gene is TRBJ2-7, the V gene TRBV20-1; 8 bases fit TRBD1. With 2 bases clipped from V and 2 bases from J, the junction kept 14 bases outside the gene matches. The CDR3 runs 17 residues. Germline-derived CDR1 and CDR2 are DFQATT and SNEGSKA (reference sequence). This CDR3 is CSARLPWGQEITYEQYF. DNA for the CDR3: TGCAGTGCTAGACTGCCTTGGGGACAGGAGATAACCTACGAGCAGTACTTC.

The chain couples TRBV9 to TRBJ2-5; 12 bases match TRBD2. CDR1 and CDR2 from the germline V gene are SGDLS and YYNGEE. J lost 11 bases, V lost 0 bases, and 11 bases had no gene match. This CDR3 contains 16 residues. In nucleotides, the CDR3 is TGTGCCAGCAGCGTAGGGGTGTGGACTAGCGGGGATGAGCAGTACTTC. This gives the protein CASSVGVWTSGDEQYF.

About this clonotype: The junction and the germline gene differ at one end; a read error may be behind it. The rearrangement links TRBV15 to TRBJ1-5; D might be TRBD1 (6 bases). Germline CDR1 LNHNV, CDR2 YYDKDF (reference sequence). CDR3 length equals 14 residues. CDR3 nucleotide sequence: TGTGCCATCAGCAGTTCAGGGGTCAATCAGCCCCAGCATTTT. Protein: CAISSSGVNQPQHF.

This clonotype was counted between two and nine times. V is TRBV12-3 or TRBV12-4 and J is TRBJ1-2, with D perhaps TRBD1 (6 bases). The V and J ends lost 1 base and 4 bases respectively, with 10 bases between them. The CDR3 has 14 residues. The CDR3 DNA sequence: TGTGCCAGCAGTTTAGGGACAGCAACCTATGGCTACACCTTC. This gives the protein CASSLGTATYGYTF.

This clonotype occurred a few times. The J gene is TRBJ2-1, the V gene TRBV13, with 8 bases fitting TRBD2. This CDR3 has 13 amino acids. The V and J ends lost 5 bases and 7 bases, in that order; junction bases with no gene match: 4. Germline CDR1 is PRHDT and CDR2 is FYEKMQ (reference sequence). CDR3 sequence (DNA): TGTGCCAGCAGCCGGGGGGGGAGGAATGAGCAGTTCTTC. Translation: CASSRGGRNEQFF.

The chain combines TRBV12-3 or TRBV12-4 with TRBJ2-3; 7 positions match TRBD1. J gave up 6 bases and V 3 bases, and 6 bases lay outside the gene matches. The CDR3 runs to 14 residues. DNA for the CDR3: TGTGCCAGCAGTTTCAGACAGGGTGCCGATACGCAGTATTTT. It is translated as CASSFRQGADTQYF.

This clonotype was counted between two and nine times. The chain is built from TRBV7-2 and TRBJ2-5, with 9 bases fitting TRBD2. Germline trimming cut 4 bases from V and 3 bases from J; bases unmatched to any gene: 3. Germline CDR1 and CDR2: SGHTA and FQGNSA. The CDR3 sequence is 14 residues long. This CDR3 reads CASSSSGAKETQYF. The CDR3 nucleotides are TGTGCCAGCAGCTCTAGCGGGGCCAAAGAGACCCAGTACTTC.

The V and J genes are TRBV25-1 and TRBJ1-2; 7 nucleotides agree with TRBD1. The ends lost 5 bases at V and 6 bases at J; junction bases unmatched: 6. Germline-derived CDR1 and CDR2 are MGHDK and SYGVNS. CDR3 length: 13 residues. DNA for the CDR3: TGTGCCAGCAGTTGGGGACAGTTAGATGGCTACACCTTC. Protein: CASSWGQLDGYTF.

The chain recombines TRBV5-1 with TRBJ2-7; the match to TRBD1 covers 8 bases. The CDR3 length is 14 residues. CDR1 is SGHRS, CDR2 YFSETQ, per germline. V was clipped by 4 bases and J by 6 bases; unmatched bases: 9. For the CDR3, the DNA is TGCGCCAGCAGCGACAGCAGGGGGCTGGGCGAGCAGTACTTC. Its protein product is CASSDSRGLGEQYF. Complete variable domain (other parts from reference TRBV5-1 and TRBJ2-7): KAGVTQTPRYLIKTRGQQVTLSCSPISGHRSVSWYQQTPGQGLQFLFEYFSETQRNKGNFPGRFSGRQFSNSRSEMNVSTLELGDSALYLCASSDSRGLGEQYFGPGTRLTVT.

This chain uses TRBV7-7 with TRBJ2-1; 7 bases agree with TRBD2. V dropped 1 base and J dropped 11; count of bases not matched to a gene: 5. The CDR3 has 13 amino acids. In germline, CDR1 is SSHAT, CDR2 FNYEAQ (reference sequence). Here the CDR3 DNA reads TGTGCCAGCAGCTTAGGGGGGGGAAATAAGCAGTTCTTC. This translates into CASSLGGGNKQFF.

This clonotype appeared once. The genes are TRBV29-1 and TRBJ1-5; no definite D call. The V gene's germline CDR1 is SQVTM and CDR2 ANQGSEA. This CDR3 has 11 residues. Trimming removed 6 bases at V and 7 bases at J, with 10 bases between. The CDR3 is CSVALRQPQHF. The CDR3 coding sequence is TGCAGCGTCGCTTTACGACAGCCCCAGCATTTT.

This clonotype turned up a few times. The chain uses TRBV2 and TRBJ1-5, with D unclear. CDR3 size: 13 residues. Germline CDR1 SNHLY, CDR2 FYNNEI. Between the trimmed V and J ends, which lost 4 bases and 5 bases, there was a span of 9 bases. CDR3 in DNA: TGTGCCAGCAGTGGAGAGAGTTATCAGCCCCAGCATTTT. It yields the protein CASSGESYQPQHF.

The rearrangement uses TRBV7-2 and TRBJ2-7; the D call may be TRBD1 or TRBD2 (6 bases each). V shed 5 bases and J shed 9 bases, with 17 bases lying between them. CDR3 length equals 13 residues. Germline assignment: CDR1 SGHTA and CDR2 FQGNSA. Here the CDR3 reads CASSPTRGLGQYF. CDR3 in DNA: TGTGCCAGCAGCCCGACCAGGGGACTGGGGCAGTACTTC.